This T cell receptor (beta chain) was observed in a study of Graves' ophthalmopathy and Graves' hyperthyroidism (dated by TCRdb to 2017 to 2018). Concerning the study at large: Peripheral blood samples were taken at the time of initial diagnosis, before any treatment was given. To tell Graves' ophthalmopathy apart from Graves' hyperthyroidism, and to predict which patients would progress to ophthalmopathy, the study relied on TCR beta repertoire signatures. The roughly 99 discovery patients were divided at random into training and test sets in a 7:3 ratio. Following sampling, methimazole starting at 30 mg daily was administered to hyperthyroidism patients, and high-dose intravenous methylprednisolone was administered to ophthalmopathy patients. T-cell repertoires of thyroid tissue and blood were compared in over five hyperthyroidism patients. In total, around 140 blood samples were TCR-sequenced: approximately 42 ophthalmopathy, over 70 hyperthyroidism and 17 hyperthyroidism-to-ophthalmopathy patients. For independent validation, a separate cohort was made up of 18 hyperthyroidism patients plus 17 patients who later progressed from hyperthyroidism to ophthalmopathy. To explore V-J signatures that separate ophthalmopathy from hyperthyroidism, a discovery set of fewer than 110 patients was enrolled, consisting of about 45 with ophthalmopathy and some 56 with stable hyperthyroidism.

From the germline V gene, CDR1 is SQVTM and CDR2 is ANQGSEA. The CDR3 holds 14 amino acids from the cysteine to the phenylalanine. Kept here is only the CDR3 DNA, which spans 42 bases and is read in frame from base 1. V has 3 bases trimmed and J has 9 bases trimmed; junction bases matching no gene number 12. Study-wide conclusions, independent of this receptor: In validation, the model predicted ophthalmopathy progression with more than 55% sensitivity and 72.22% specificity; approximately 12 predicted patients were CT-confirmed with GO in a median of approximately 6.5 months. The 13-signature model separated ophthalmopathy from stable hyperthyroidism with about 86% sensitivity and about 81% specificity in cross-validation, and 80%/75% in the test set. No statistical method was used to set the sample size in advance, and the investigators knew which group each participant was assigned to. Most expanded thyroid clonotypes with a frequency above 0.001 also appeared in blood, which suggests that blood repertoires may reflect the immune response in the thyroid.

This clonotype occurred many times. The antigen it recognizes is unknown. There are no base qualities to consult, and no much larger clone falls within one base. For repertoire sequencing, the TCR beta CDR3 regions were amplified from RNA transcripts. HTBI primers and the Qiagen OneStep RT-PCR kit were used in a first-round RT-PCR, which was followed by a second-round multiplex PCR, size selection and purification. Libraries were sequenced on an Illumina HiSeq2000 using paired-end 100 bp reads. As for how the authors treated the data: SOAPnuke was used to process the reads, throwing out any read that had adapters, had uncalled bases, had a mean Phred below 15, or lacked an exact constant-primer or identifier match. COPE v1.2.5 was used to merge high-quality paired reads. Unique nucleotide sequences were defined as clonotypes and aligned to IMGT TRB V, D and J references using MiTCR v1.1. Analysis was restricted to V-J combinations with a frequency above 0.0001, which covered approximately 99% of repertoires. A TCR clonal expansion and chaos score per V-J combination was defined as the ratio of F50 clonal expansion to chaos observed in the TCRdist matrix. Welch's t-statistics and random forest were used to reduce features to about a dozen V-J combinations, which were fed into a naive Bayes classifier. The Morisita-Horn index was used to measure how similar the thyroid and blood repertoires were. Clones were called with MiXCR by TCRdb after fastp trimmed the public reads at Q25, and only in-frame beta chains were retained. For every CDR3 protein sequence, its rows merge into one entry that carries the most common genes and DNA. The V and J calls and clone size are TCRdb's, not the authors'. The sample table contains roughly 380,000 distinct CDR3 sequences; only one count was recorded for 15% to 19% of them. The ten most abundant clones make up about 7% of the sample.

Hyperthyroidism was considered stable if no progression to ophthalmopathy occurred within 18 months of follow-up. Hyperthyroidism patients were newly diagnosed, were aged 18 to 65 years, and had a disease duration under 2 months. Patients with other autoimmune diseases, uncontrolled infections, pregnancy or lactation were excluded. Clinical symptoms, serum thyroxine, TRAb, thyroid ultrasound and orbital computed tomography were used for diagnosis. Using Ficoll-Paque density gradient centrifugation, PBMCs were isolated from about 9.2 ml of fresh peripheral blood. Total RNA was extracted using Trizol reagent, and RNA quality was checked on an Agilent 2100 Bioanalyzer.

Sequenced: peripheral blood. This sequence uses TRBV29-1 and TRBJ1-1; 8 bases in the junction line up with TRBD1. This clonotype was obtained from a woman aged 18-29 years with stable Graves' hyperthyroidism. Donor details come from another sample of the same person, matched by shared clones. The DNA is as follows: TGCAGCGTTGATGGACAGGGACGACCTATTCAAGCTTTCTTT. It translates as CSVDGQGRPIQAFF.